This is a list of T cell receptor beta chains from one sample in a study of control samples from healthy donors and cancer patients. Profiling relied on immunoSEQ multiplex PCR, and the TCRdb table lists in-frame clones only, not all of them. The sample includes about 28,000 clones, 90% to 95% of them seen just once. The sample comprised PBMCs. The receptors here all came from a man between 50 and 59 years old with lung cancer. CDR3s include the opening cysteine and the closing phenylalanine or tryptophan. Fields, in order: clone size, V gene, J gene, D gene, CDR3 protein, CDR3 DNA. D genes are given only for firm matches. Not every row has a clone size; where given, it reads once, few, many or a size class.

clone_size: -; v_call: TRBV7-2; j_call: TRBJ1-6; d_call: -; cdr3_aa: CASSKQNSPLHF; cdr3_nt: TGTGCCAGCAGCAAACAAAATTCACCCCTCCACTTT
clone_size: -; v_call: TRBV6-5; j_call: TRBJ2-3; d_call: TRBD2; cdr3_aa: CAGSGGRADTQYF; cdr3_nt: TGTGCCGGTAGCGGGGGGAGGGCAGATACGCAGTATTTT
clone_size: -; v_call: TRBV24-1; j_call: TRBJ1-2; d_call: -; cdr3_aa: CATEGPHGGYTF; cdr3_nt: TGTGCCACCGAAGGGCCGCACGGCGGCTACACCTTC
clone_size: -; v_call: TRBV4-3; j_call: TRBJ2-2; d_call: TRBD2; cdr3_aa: CASSLSSGGVGTGELFF; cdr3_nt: TGCGCCAGCAGCCTATCTAGCGGGGGGGTCGGCACCGGGGAGCTGTTTTTT
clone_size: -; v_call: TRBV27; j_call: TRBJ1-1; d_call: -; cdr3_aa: CASSWGSNTEAFF; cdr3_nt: TGTGCCAGCAGTTGGGGGTCGAACACTGAAGCTTTCTTT
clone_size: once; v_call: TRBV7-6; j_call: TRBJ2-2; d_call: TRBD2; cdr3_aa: CASCRLAGAGELFF; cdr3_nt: TGTGCCAGCTGTAGGCTAGCGGGGGCCGGGGAGCTGTTTTTT
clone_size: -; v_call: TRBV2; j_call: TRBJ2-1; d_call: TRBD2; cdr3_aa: CASSDAGLFFAGSYNEQFF; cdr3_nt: TGTGCCAGCAGTGACGCGGGACTATTTTTCGCGGGGTCCTACAATGAGCAGTTCTTC
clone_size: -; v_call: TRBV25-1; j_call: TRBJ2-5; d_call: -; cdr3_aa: CASSEDLGRETQYF; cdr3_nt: TGTGCCAGCAGTGAGGATCTGGGAAGGGAGACCCAGTACTTC
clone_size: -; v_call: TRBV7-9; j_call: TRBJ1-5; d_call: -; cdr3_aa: CASSSEAEPNQPQHF; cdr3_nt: TGTGCCAGCAGTTCAGAGGCAGAACCCAATCAGCCCCAGCATTTT
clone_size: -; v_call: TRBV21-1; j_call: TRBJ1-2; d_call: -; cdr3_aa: CASSKIDGPAVGYTF; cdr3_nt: TGTGCCAGCAGCAAAATAGACGGACCCGCCGTTGGCTACACCTTC
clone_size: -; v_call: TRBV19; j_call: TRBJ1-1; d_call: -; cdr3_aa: CASSINRGPLMNTEAFF; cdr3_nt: TGTGCCAGTAGTATTAATCGAGGCCCCTTGATGAACACTGAAGCTTTCTTT
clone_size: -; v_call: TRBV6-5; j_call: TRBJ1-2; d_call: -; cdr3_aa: CASRAAGSYGYTF; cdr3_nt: TGTGCCAGCAGGGCGGCTGGATCCTATGGCTACACCTTC
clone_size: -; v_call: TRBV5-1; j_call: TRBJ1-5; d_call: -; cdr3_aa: CASSLAGDQPQHF; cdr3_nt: TGCGCCAGCAGCTTGGCGGGGGATCAGCCCCAGCATTTT
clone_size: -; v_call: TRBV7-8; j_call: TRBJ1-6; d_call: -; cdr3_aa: CASSLVNSPLHF; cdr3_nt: TGTGCCAGCAGCTTGGTAAATTCACCCCTCCACTTT
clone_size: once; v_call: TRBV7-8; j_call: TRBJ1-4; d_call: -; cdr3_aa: CASSLVGRVGEKLFF; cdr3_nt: TGTGCCAGCAGCTTAGTAGGCAGGGTTGGTGAAAAACTGTTTTTT